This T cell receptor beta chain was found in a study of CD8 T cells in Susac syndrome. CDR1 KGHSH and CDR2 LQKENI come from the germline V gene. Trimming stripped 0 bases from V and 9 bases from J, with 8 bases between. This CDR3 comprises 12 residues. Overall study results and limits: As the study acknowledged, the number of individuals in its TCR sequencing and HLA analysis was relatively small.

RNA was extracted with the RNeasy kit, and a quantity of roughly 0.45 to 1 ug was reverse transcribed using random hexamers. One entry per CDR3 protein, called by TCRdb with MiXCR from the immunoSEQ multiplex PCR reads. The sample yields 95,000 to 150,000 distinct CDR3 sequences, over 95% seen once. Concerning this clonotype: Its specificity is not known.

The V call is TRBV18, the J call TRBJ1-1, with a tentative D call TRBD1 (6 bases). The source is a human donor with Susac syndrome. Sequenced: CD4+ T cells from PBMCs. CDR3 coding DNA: TGTGCCAGCTCACCACCGACAGGCCAAGCTTTCTTT. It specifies CASSPPTGQAFF.